This T cell receptor beta chain was sequenced in a study of T cell responses to AZD1222 COVID-19 vaccine. Looked up from germline, CDR1 is GTSNPN and CDR2 is SVGIG (reference sequence). This CDR3 spans 17 amino acids. Deletions cut 2 bases from V and 3 bases from J, with 19 bases between. Here immunoSEQ multiplex PCR was the method, and the copy in TCRdb shows in-frame clones only, minus some. The sample includes approximately 150,000 clones, 90% of them seen just once. A note on this clone: Its antigen is not known.

Study outcomes and limitations: Among the donors, most were white British and more were female, and clonal diversity was possibly underestimated. The breadth and depth of Spike-specific TCRs increased once two AZD1222 doses had been given. Scientists sampled the repertoires only once the peak T cell response had passed. Among those given AZD1222, only 5 to 7 were seropositive at baseline.

This sequence was found in an adult who received the AZD1222 COVID-19 vaccine. This sample comprised peripheral blood, obtained 28 days after the second AZD1222 dose. V usage is TRBV30 and J usage is TRBJ1-4; TRBD1 might be the D (6 bases). The CDR3 region is CAWSRGGGFGANEKLFF. For the CDR3, the DNA is TGTGCCTGGAGTCGTGGAGGGGGTTTTGGCGCTAATGAAAAACTGTTTTTT. The whole variable domain, remainder taken from reference TRBV30 and TRBJ1-4, is SQTIHQWPATLVQPVGSPLSLECTVEGTSNPNLYWYRQAAGRGLQLLFYSVGIGQISSEVPQNLSASRPQDRQFILSSKKLLLSDSGFYLCAWSRGGGFGANEKLFFGSGTQLSVL.